This T cell receptor beta chain was captured in a study of breast tumors, draining lymph nodes, adjacent tissues. Regarding the study as a whole: Compared with lymph nodes, tumors were less diverse; compared with nontumor tissue, more. Most tumor T cells seemingly derive from lymph node, then expand in tumor. That most tumor T cells come from lymph nodes remained unproven.

The lymph nodes were axillary draining lymph nodes from breast cancer patients. Using its own MiXCR run on the multiplex PCR reads, TCRdb lists one record per CDR3 protein. The table has around 170,000 distinct CDR3 sequences, around a third seen once. CDR3 length equals 15 residues. The germline gives CDR1 MNHEY, CDR2 SVGEGT. In regard to this clonotype: Its antigen is not identified. The junction differs from germline at one of its ends, possibly a read error.

The source of this sequence is a female donor with breast cancer. Some clones in this sample may be carry-over from other donors' samples. The sample taken for sequencing was axillary lymph node tissue. J is TRBJ2-7 and V is TRBV6-2 or TRBV6-3; TRBD1 matches 7 bases. The CDR3 bases are TGTGCCAGCAGTTACGAGGGGGCGTCCTCCGACGAGCAGTACTTC. Its translation is CASSYEGASSDEQYF.